The rows below give T cell receptor beta chains drawn from one sample of a study of T cells after yellow fever vaccination. TCRdb reprocessed the 5' RACE reads with MiXCR, giving one entry per CDR3 protein. The table includes 550,000 to 750,000 distinct CDR3 sequences, 13% detected once. The source was PBMCs, collected on the day of the yellow fever booster vaccination. The receptors stem from a man in his thirties or forties who received the YFV17D yellow fever vaccine. CDR3s include the opening cysteine and the closing phenylalanine or tryptophan. The D gene is left open where the match is weak. The size field is filled for only some rows; it gives once, few, many or a size class.

d_gene: TRBD2; j_gene: TRBJ2-7; abundance: NA; v_gene: TRBV13; CDR3nt: TGTGCCAGCAGCTTACTGACTAGCGGGTGGTCGGGAGAGCAGTACTTC; CDR3aa: CASSLLTSGWSGEQYF
d_gene: NA; j_gene: TRBJ2-7; abundance: few; v_gene: TRBV7-9; CDR3nt: TGTGCCAGCAGCTTAGCTACCACTAGCAGGACTTCCTACGAGCAGTACTTC; CDR3aa: CASSLATTSRTSYEQYF
d_gene: NA; j_gene: TRBJ2-1; abundance: few; v_gene: TRBV5-1; CDR3nt: TGCGCCAGCAGCTTGGAGCAGATGAGCTCCTACAATGAGCAGTTCTTC; CDR3aa: CASSLEQMSSYNEQFF
d_gene: NA; j_gene: TRBJ1-5; abundance: NA; v_gene: TRBV7-2; CDR3nt: TGTGCCAGCAGCTTAGTGGGCACCCAGGGGAATCAGCCCCAGCATTTT; CDR3aa: CASSLVGTQGNQPQHF
d_gene: TRBD2; j_gene: TRBJ2-3; abundance: NA; v_gene: TRBV27; CDR3nt: TGTGCCAGCAGTTCCAGTAGCGGGAGGGCCGTAGGTACGCAGTATTTT; CDR3aa: CASSSSSGRAVGTQYF
d_gene: NA; j_gene: TRBJ2-1; abundance: few; v_gene: TRBV5-1; CDR3nt: TGCGCCAGCAGCGCAAACGCTGGGGGCTCCTACAATGAGCAGTTCTTC; CDR3aa: CASSANAGGSYNEQFF
d_gene: NA; j_gene: TRBJ1-2; abundance: NA; v_gene: TRBV5-6; CDR3nt: TGTGCCAGCAGTGGGACGGCTCTGGGTGGCTACACCTTC; CDR3aa: CASSGTALGGYTF
d_gene: NA; j_gene: TRBJ2-7; abundance: few; v_gene: TRBV10-3; CDR3nt: TGTGCCATCGCAACGGGCGACGAGCAGTACTTC; CDR3aa: CAIATGDEQYF
d_gene: NA; j_gene: TRBJ2-7; abundance: many; v_gene: TRBV12-3/TRBV12-4; CDR3nt: TGTGCCAGCGGGTCCTACGAGCAGTACTTC; CDR3aa: CASGSYEQYF
d_gene: NA; j_gene: TRBJ2-3; abundance: NA; v_gene: TRBV28; CDR3nt: TGTGCCAGCAGCGGAGGGTCCGATACGCAGTATTTT; CDR3aa: CASSGGSDTQYF
d_gene: NA; j_gene: TRBJ2-7; abundance: NA; v_gene: TRBV27; CDR3nt: TGTGCCAGCAGTTTCCCTCCTAATTACGAGCAGTACTTC; CDR3aa: CASSFPPNYEQYF
d_gene: TRBD2; j_gene: TRBJ2-2; abundance: few; v_gene: TRBV6-1; CDR3nt: TGTGCCAGCAGCTTGAGCGGGAGTAGGACCGGGGAGCTGTTTTTT; CDR3aa: CASSLSGSRTGELFF
d_gene: TRBD2; j_gene: TRBJ2-3; abundance: many; v_gene: TRBV20-1; CDR3nt: TGCAGTGCTAGAAAACGACTAGCGGGCTGGGAGGGAGATACGCAGTATTTT; CDR3aa: CSARKRLAGWEGDTQYF
d_gene: NA; j_gene: TRBJ1-6; abundance: NA; v_gene: TRBV12-3/TRBV12-4; CDR3nt: TGTGCCAGCAGTATACAGGGCTCCTATAATTCACCCCTCCACTTT; CDR3aa: CASSIQGSYNSPLHF
d_gene: TRBD1; j_gene: TRBJ2-7; abundance: few; v_gene: TRBV19; CDR3nt: TGTGCCAGTAGTACGCCGGGACAGGTTTACGAGCAGTACTTC; CDR3aa: CASSTPGQVYEQYF
d_gene: NA; j_gene: TRBJ2-5; abundance: NA; v_gene: TRBV20-1; CDR3nt: TGCAGTGCTATCGGGACTCGAGGGGAGACCCAGTACTTC; CDR3aa: CSAIGTRGETQYF
d_gene: TRBD1; j_gene: TRBJ2-5; abundance: few; v_gene: TRBV5-1; CDR3nt: TGCGCCAGCAGCCTACAGGGGCTAAAAGAGACCCAGTACTTC; CDR3aa: CASSLQGLKETQYF
d_gene: NA; j_gene: TRBJ2-7; abundance: few; v_gene: TRBV7-2; CDR3nt: TGTGCCAGCAGCTTAGCCAAGGAAGGGAGGATCGAGCAGTACTTC; CDR3aa: CASSLAKEGRIEQYF
d_gene: NA; j_gene: TRBJ2-1; abundance: NA; v_gene: TRBV5-1; CDR3nt: TGCGCCAGCAGCACGACGGGCAATGAGCAGTTCTTC; CDR3aa: CASSTTGNEQFF
d_gene: NA; j_gene: TRBJ2-4; abundance: NA; v_gene: TRBV7-8; CDR3nt: TGTGCCAGCAGCTTTTCGGTAGCCAAAAACATTCAGTACTTC; CDR3aa: CASSFSVAKNIQYF
d_gene: NA; j_gene: TRBJ2-7; abundance: NA; v_gene: TRBV24-1; CDR3nt: TGTGCCACCAGTGATTTGGGGGGCCTTCACCACTCCGACGAGCAGTACTTC; CDR3aa: CATSDLGGLHHSDEQYF
d_gene: NA; j_gene: TRBJ2-1; abundance: NA; v_gene: TRBV24-1; CDR3nt: TGTGCCACCAGTGATTTGGCCTACAGCAATGAGCAGTTCTTC; CDR3aa: CATSDLAYSNEQFF
d_gene: NA; j_gene: TRBJ2-2; abundance: few; v_gene: TRBV5-1; CDR3nt: TGCGCCAGCACCCGTGAGGTCAGGGGCGACACCGGGGAGCTGTTTTTT; CDR3aa: CASTREVRGDTGELFF
d_gene: TRBD1; j_gene: TRBJ1-4; abundance: few; v_gene: TRBV4-3; CDR3nt: TGCGCCAGCAGCCAGGGGGACAGGATAAGCCTTGGGAAACTGTTTTTT; CDR3aa: CASSQGDRISLGKLFF
d_gene: NA; j_gene: TRBJ1-3; abundance: NA; v_gene: TRBV20-1; CDR3nt: TGCAGTGCTAGAGTGGATAGCGAAAACACCATATATTTT; CDR3aa: CSARVDSENTIYF
d_gene: NA; j_gene: TRBJ1-1; abundance: NA; v_gene: TRBV7-8; CDR3nt: TGTGCCAGCCGCAACCTCCTGAACACTGAAGCTTTCTTT; CDR3aa: CASRNLLNTEAFF
d_gene: TRBD2; j_gene: TRBJ2-2; abundance: NA; v_gene: TRBV4-3; CDR3nt: TGCGCCAGCAGCGATCGACTAGCGACAGACACCGGGGAGCTGTTTTTT; CDR3aa: CASSDRLATDTGELFF
d_gene: NA; j_gene: TRBJ1-3; abundance: NA; v_gene: TRBV6-5; CDR3nt: TGTGCCAGCAGTTACGGGCCTCACAAAGGTCGGTCTGGAAACACCATATATTTT; CDR3aa: CASSYGPHKGRSGNTIYF
d_gene: NA; j_gene: TRBJ2-3; abundance: NA; v_gene: TRBV1; CDR3nt: TGTACCAGCAGCCGACCTGACTCTCCTAGCGTTTTGACAGATACGCAGTATTTT; CDR3aa: CTSSRPDSPSVLTDTQYF
d_gene: NA; j_gene: TRBJ1-5; abundance: NA; v_gene: TRBV12-3/TRBV12-4; CDR3nt: TGTGCCAGCACTTCGGGGCTCGTTCAGCCCCAGCATTTT; CDR3aa: CASTSGLVQPQHF
d_gene: TRBD1; j_gene: TRBJ2-5; abundance: few; v_gene: TRBV20-1; CDR3nt: TGCAGTGCTAGCAGGGGGCAAGAAGAGACCCAGTACTTC; CDR3aa: CSASRGQEETQYF
d_gene: TRBD2; j_gene: TRBJ2-1; abundance: many; v_gene: TRBV23-1; CDR3nt: TGCGCCAGCAGTTTACTAGCGTTCGATGAGCAGTTCTTC; CDR3aa: CASSLLAFDEQFF
d_gene: TRBD1; j_gene: TRBJ1-6; abundance: many; v_gene: TRBV7-9; CDR3nt: TGTGCCAGTGGGACAGATTATTCACCCCTCCACTTT; CDR3aa: CASGTDYSPLHF
d_gene: TRBD2; j_gene: TRBJ2-2; abundance: NA; v_gene: TRBV14; CDR3nt: TGTGCCAGCAGCCAAGTATGGCTAGCGGGAGACACCGGGGAGCTGTTTTTT; CDR3aa: CASSQVWLAGDTGELFF
d_gene: TRBD1; j_gene: TRBJ2-1; abundance: NA; v_gene: TRBV11-3; CDR3nt: TGTGCCAGCAGCCAATTCCAGGGGGCTGGGTACAATGAGCAGTTCTTC; CDR3aa: CASSQFQGAGYNEQFF
d_gene: NA; j_gene: TRBJ1-2; abundance: NA; v_gene: TRBV4-1; CDR3nt: TGCGCCAGCAGCCAAGATTCCAGGGCAGTGGGGGGCTACACCTTC; CDR3aa: CASSQDSRAVGGYTF
d_gene: NA; j_gene: TRBJ1-4; abundance: NA; v_gene: TRBV12-3/TRBV12-4; CDR3nt: TGTGCCAGCAGTCCCGTGGGGTCGTTTGAAAAACTGTTTTTT; CDR3aa: CASSPVGSFEKLFF
d_gene: NA; j_gene: TRBJ2-1; abundance: few; v_gene: TRBV5-1; CDR3nt: TGCGCCAGCAGCGCCGACAGGATTCCCTACAATGAGCAGTTCTTC; CDR3aa: CASSADRIPYNEQFF
d_gene: TRBD1; j_gene: TRBJ2-1; abundance: NA; v_gene: TRBV7-2; CDR3nt: TGTGCCAGCAGAAGACAGGGGATCGACAATGAGCAGTTCTTC; CDR3aa: CASRRQGIDNEQFF
d_gene: NA; j_gene: TRBJ2-5; abundance: many; v_gene: TRBV18; CDR3nt: TGTGCCAGCTCACCCGACGTAGGGACCCAGTACTTC; CDR3aa: CASSPDVGTQYF
d_gene: TRBD2; j_gene: TRBJ2-2; abundance: NA; v_gene: TRBV28; CDR3nt: TGTGCCAGCACCACGGGAGGCGGGAACACCGGGGAGCTGTTTTTT; CDR3aa: CASTTGGGNTGELFF
d_gene: NA; j_gene: TRBJ2-7; abundance: NA; v_gene: TRBV6-5; CDR3nt: TGTGCCAGCAGTTACGGGGATGGGGGAGGCTACGAGCAGTACTTC; CDR3aa: CASSYGDGGGYEQYF
d_gene: TRBD2; j_gene: TRBJ2-7; abundance: few; v_gene: TRBV28; CDR3nt: TGTGCCAGCAGTTTAATAGCGGGGGCGGTGTCCTACGAGCAGTACTTC; CDR3aa: CASSLIAGAVSYEQYF
d_gene: NA; j_gene: TRBJ2-1; abundance: many; v_gene: TRBV12-3/TRBV12-4; CDR3nt: TGTGCCAGCAGTTACACTTACAATGAGCAGTTCTTC; CDR3aa: CASSYTYNEQFF
d_gene: TRBD2; j_gene: TRBJ2-5; abundance: NA; v_gene: TRBV20-1; CDR3nt: TGCAGTGCTAGGGGTCTAGCGGGACTCCAACTACAAGAGACCCAGTACTTC; CDR3aa: CSARGLAGLQLQETQYF
d_gene: NA; j_gene: TRBJ2-1; abundance: many; v_gene: TRBV4-3; CDR3nt: TGCGCCAGCAGCCAAGGGGAATACAATGAGCAGTTCTTC; CDR3aa: CASSQGEYNEQFF
d_gene: NA; j_gene: TRBJ2-1; abundance: few; v_gene: TRBV5-6; CDR3nt: TGTGCCAGCAGCGGATGGTTCTTGTACAATGAGCAGTTCTTC; CDR3aa: CASSGWFLYNEQFF
d_gene: NA; j_gene: TRBJ2-3; abundance: NA; v_gene: TRBV19; CDR3nt: TGTGCCAGTAGTATAGGGGGACCTAGGTCAGATACGCAGTATTTT; CDR3aa: CASSIGGPRSDTQYF
d_gene: TRBD2; j_gene: TRBJ2-3; abundance: few; v_gene: TRBV12-3/TRBV12-4; CDR3nt: TGTGCCAGCAGTTTAAAACTAGCGGGAGGAGGAGATACGCAGTATTTT; CDR3aa: CASSLKLAGGGDTQYF
d_gene: NA; j_gene: TRBJ2-2; abundance: many; v_gene: TRBV24-1; CDR3nt: TGTGCCACCAGTCCGGCCAGTAGGCCCGGGGAGCTGTTTTTT; CDR3aa: CATSPASRPGELFF
d_gene: NA; j_gene: TRBJ1-2; abundance: once; v_gene: TRBV4-3; CDR3nt: TGCGCCAGCAGCCAAGAGGGACGGCCTGACTATGGCTACACCTTC; CDR3aa: CASSQEGRPDYGYTF
d_gene: NA; j_gene: TRBJ1-1; abundance: NA; v_gene: TRBV19; CDR3nt: TGTATCACAGGTCCTATGAACACTGAAGCTTTCTTT; CDR3aa: CITGPMNTEAFF
d_gene: NA; j_gene: TRBJ2-2; abundance: few; v_gene: TRBV27; CDR3nt: TGTGCCAGCAGTAAGACACCAATGGACGCCACCGGGGAGCTGTTTTTT; CDR3aa: CASSKTPMDATGELFF
d_gene: TRBD1; j_gene: TRBJ1-1; abundance: few; v_gene: TRBV4-2; CDR3nt: TGTGCCAGCAGCCACACAGGGGGCACTGAAGCTTTCTTT; CDR3aa: CASSHTGGTEAFF
d_gene: TRBD2; j_gene: TRBJ2-1; abundance: few; v_gene: TRBV9; CDR3nt: TGTGCCAGCAGCCCGGTCCTAGCGGGCAGCTACAATGAGCAGTTCTTC; CDR3aa: CASSPVLAGSYNEQFF
d_gene: NA; j_gene: TRBJ2-4; abundance: NA; v_gene: TRBV7-2; CDR3nt: TGTGCCAGCAGCGAAGGCTTGGTAACCATTCAGTACTTC; CDR3aa: CASSEGLVTIQYF
d_gene: TRBD1; j_gene: TRBJ2-7; abundance: few; v_gene: TRBV6-1; CDR3nt: TGTGCCAGCAGCTGGGACAGGGACTCCTACGAGCAGTACTTC; CDR3aa: CASSWDRDSYEQYF
d_gene: NA; j_gene: TRBJ2-5; abundance: many; v_gene: TRBV29-1; CDR3nt: TGCAGCGTCCCGCGACCGGCCAAAGAGACCCAGTACTTC; CDR3aa: CSVPRPAKETQYF
d_gene: TRBD2; j_gene: TRBJ2-1; abundance: few; v_gene: TRBV9; CDR3nt: TGTGCCAGCAGCCCCCCGGGACTAGCGGATATTAATGAGCAGTTCTTC; CDR3aa: CASSPPGLADINEQFF